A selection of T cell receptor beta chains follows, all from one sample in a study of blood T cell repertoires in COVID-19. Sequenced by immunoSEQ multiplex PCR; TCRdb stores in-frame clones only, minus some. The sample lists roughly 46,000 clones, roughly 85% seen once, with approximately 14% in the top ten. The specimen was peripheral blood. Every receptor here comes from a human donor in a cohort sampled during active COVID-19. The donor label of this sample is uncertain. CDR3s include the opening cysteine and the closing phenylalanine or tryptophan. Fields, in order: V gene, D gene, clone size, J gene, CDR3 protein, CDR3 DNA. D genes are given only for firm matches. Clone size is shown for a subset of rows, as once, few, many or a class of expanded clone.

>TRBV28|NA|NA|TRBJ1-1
CASSNGGNTEAFF
TGTGCCAGCAGTAACGGGGGGAACACTGAAGCTTTCTTT
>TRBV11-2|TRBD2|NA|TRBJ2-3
CASSLSPLAGGSTDTQYF
TGTGCCAGCAGCCTGAGTCCCCTAGCGGGGGGCAGCACAGATACGCAGTATTTT
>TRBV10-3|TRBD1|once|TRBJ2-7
CAIRAGGSEQYF
TGTGCCATCAGGGCAGGGGGCAGCGAGCAGTACTTC
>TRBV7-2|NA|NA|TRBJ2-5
CASSPIFGTQYF
TGTGCCAGCAGCCCAATCTTCGGGACCCAGTACTTC
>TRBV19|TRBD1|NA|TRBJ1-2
CASSIGTGGSKWAAGYTF
TGTGCCAGTAGTATCGGGACAGGGGGTTCGAAATGGGCGGCCGGCTACACCTTC
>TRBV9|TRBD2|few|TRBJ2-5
CASSPRTSGGRETQYF
TGTGCCAGCAGCCCCCGGACTAGCGGGGGGCGAGAGACCCAGTACTTC
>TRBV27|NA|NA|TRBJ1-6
CASSLQGPLNSPLHF
TGTGCCAGCAGTTTACAGGGCCCTTTGAATTCACCCCTCCACTTT
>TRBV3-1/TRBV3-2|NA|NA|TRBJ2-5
CASSQAGGRETQYF
TGTGCCAGCAGCCAAGCAGGAGGGAGAGAGACCCAGTACTTC
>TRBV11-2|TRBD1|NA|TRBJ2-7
CASSSWTGEGEQYF
TGTGCCAGCAGTTCCTGGACAGGGGAGGGGGAGCAGTACTTC
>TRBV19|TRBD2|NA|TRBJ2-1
CASTTGEGWGEQFF
TGTGCCAGTACCACCGGGGAGGGGTGGGGTGAGCAGTTCTTC
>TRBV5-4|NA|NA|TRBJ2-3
CASTLGVRDTQYF
TGTGCCAGCACCCTCGGGGTGAGAGATACGCAGTATTTT
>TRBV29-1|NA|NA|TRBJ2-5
CSVESGSETQYF
TGCAGCGTTGAATCCGGGTCAGAGACCCAGTACTTC
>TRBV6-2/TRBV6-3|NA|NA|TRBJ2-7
CASSKITGHFYEQYF
TGTGCCAGCAGTAAGATAACGGGACATTTCTACGAGCAGTACTTC
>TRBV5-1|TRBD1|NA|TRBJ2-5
CASSRGGAEETQYF
TGCGCCAGCAGCCGAGGGGGCGCGGAAGAGACCCAGTACTTC
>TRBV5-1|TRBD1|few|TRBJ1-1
CASSLGQGAVLTEAFF
TGCGCCAGCAGCTTGGGACAGGGGGCGGTTCTGACTGAAGCTTTCTTT
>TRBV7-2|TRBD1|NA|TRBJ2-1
CASSFRQGAGEQFF
TGTGCCAGCAGCTTTAGACAGGGGGCGGGTGAGCAGTTCTTC
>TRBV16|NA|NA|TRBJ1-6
CASSQSPGQGSPLHF
TGTGCCAGCAGCCAATCGCCAGGGCAGGGTTCACCCCTCCACTTT
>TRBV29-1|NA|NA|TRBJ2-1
CSVLGGAVRSYNEQFF
TGCAGCGTTCTTGGTGGGGCAGTGAGGTCCTACAATGAGCAGTTCTTC
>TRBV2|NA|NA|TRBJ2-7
CASSGDSRSYEQYF
TGTGCCAGCAGTGGGGACTCAAGGTCCTACGAGCAGTACTTC
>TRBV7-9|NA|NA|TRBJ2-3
CASSQTSRDTQYF
TGTGCCAGCAGCCAGACTAGTAGGGATACGCAGTATTTT
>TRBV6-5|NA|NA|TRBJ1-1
CASSTTGTIEAFF
TGTGCCAGCAGTACGACCGGGACAATTGAAGCTTTCTTT
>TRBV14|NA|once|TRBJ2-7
CASSNRDNYEQYF
TGTGCCAGCAGCAACCGGGACAACTACGAGCAGTACTTC
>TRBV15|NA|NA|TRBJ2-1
CATSRDRQYNEQFF
TGTGCCACCAGCAGAGACCGCCAGTACAATGAGCAGTTCTTC
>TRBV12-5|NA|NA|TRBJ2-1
CASGSEGSEQFF
TGTGCTAGTGGTTCCGAAGGGAGTGAGCAGTTCTTC
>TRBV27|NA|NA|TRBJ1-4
CASRAGVISNEKLFF
TGTGCCAGCAGGGCAGGGGTCATATCTAATGAAAAACTGTTTTTT
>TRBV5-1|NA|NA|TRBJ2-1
CASSTGAYNEQFF
TGCGCCAGCAGCACAGGAGCATACAATGAGCAGTTCTTC
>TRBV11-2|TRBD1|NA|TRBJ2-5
CASSFQTGQETQYF
TGTGCCAGCAGCTTCCAGACAGGGCAGGAGACCCAGTACTTC
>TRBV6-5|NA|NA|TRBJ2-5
CASSFRQEETQYF
TGTGCCAGCAGTTTCCGACAGGAGGAGACCCAGTACTTC
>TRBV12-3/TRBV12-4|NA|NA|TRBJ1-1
CASREYTEAFF
TGTGCCAGCAGGGAGTACACTGAAGCTTTCTTT
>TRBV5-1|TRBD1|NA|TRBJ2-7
CASSAGTEFYEQYF
TGCGCCAGCAGCGCTGGGACAGAATTTTACGAGCAGTACTTC
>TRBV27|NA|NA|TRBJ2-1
CASSPPRGREAYNEQFF
TGTGCCAGCAGTCCCCCGAGGGGGCGGGAGGCCTACAATGAGCAGTTCTTC
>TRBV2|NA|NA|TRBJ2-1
CASSDDRNEQFF
TGTGCCAGCAGCGATGACAGGAATGAGCAGTTCTTC
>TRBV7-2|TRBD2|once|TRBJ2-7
CASSLGTGLAGAYEQYF
TGTGCCAGCAGCTTAGGAACAGGACTAGCGGGGGCCTACGAGCAGTACTTC
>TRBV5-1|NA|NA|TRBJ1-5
CASSLGGGNQPQHF
TGCGCCAGCAGCTTGGGGGGGGGCAATCAGCCCCAGCATTTT
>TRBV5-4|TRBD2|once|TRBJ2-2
CASSLGLAGFGTGELFF
TGTGCCAGCAGCTTGGGGCTAGCGGGGTTTGGCACCGGGGAGCTGTTTTTT
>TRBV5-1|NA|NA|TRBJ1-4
CASSVGDATNEKLFF
TGCGCCAGCAGCGTGGGAGATGCAACTAATGAAAAACTGTTTTTT
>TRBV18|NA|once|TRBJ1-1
CASSVSEDMNTEAFF
TGTGCCAGCTCAGTTAGTGAGGACATGAACACTGAAGCTTTCTTT
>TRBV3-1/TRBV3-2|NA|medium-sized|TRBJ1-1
CASSQDWGGNTEAFF
TGTGCCAGCAGCCAAGATTGGGGGGGAAACACTGAAGCTTTCTTT
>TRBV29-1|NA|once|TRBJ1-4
CSVSRGSEKLFF
TGCAGCGTGAGCCGGGGGAGTGAAAAACTGTTTTTT
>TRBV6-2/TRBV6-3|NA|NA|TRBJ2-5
CASSYSVPETQYF
TGTGCCAGCAGTTATAGCGTTCCTGAGACCCAGTACTTC
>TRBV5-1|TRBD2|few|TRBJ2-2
CASSISGGNTGELFF
TGCGCCAGCAGCATCAGCGGGGGGAACACCGGGGAGCTGTTTTTT
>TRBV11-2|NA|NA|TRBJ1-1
CASSLDPSMNTEAFF
TGTGCCAGCAGCTTAGATCCGAGTATGAACACTGAAGCTTTCTTT
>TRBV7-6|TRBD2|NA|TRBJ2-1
CATTSGGVEQFF
TGTGCCACTACTAGCGGGGGGGTAGAGCAGTTCTTC
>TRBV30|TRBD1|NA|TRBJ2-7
CAGRQGAREQYF
TGTGCCGGGAGACAGGGGGCAAGGGAGCAGTACTTC
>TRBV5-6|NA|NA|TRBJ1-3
CASLGRGLPGNTIYF
TGTGCCAGCTTGGGGAGGGGCTTGCCTGGAAACACCATATATTTT
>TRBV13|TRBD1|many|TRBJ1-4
CASSLGQFNEKLFF
TGTGCCAGCAGCTTGGGACAGTTTAATGAAAAACTGTTTTTT
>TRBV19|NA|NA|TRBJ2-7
CASSISTQGTDEQYF
TGTGCCAGTAGTATAAGCACACAGGGTACCGACGAGCAGTACTTC
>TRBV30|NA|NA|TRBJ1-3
CAWSRDTFSGNTIYF
TGTGCCTGGAGTAGGGACACCTTCTCTGGAAACACCATATATTTT